A selection of T cell receptor beta chains follows, all from one sample in a study of OX40 agonist ivuxolimab in advanced cancers. Sequencing was performed with immunoSEQ multiplex PCR; in TCRdb, only in-frame clones are kept and a portion is missing. The data hold around 83,000 clones, with about 90% observed a single time. The material was CD4+ or CD8+ T cells sorted from blood, obtained in a trial of the OX40 agonist ivuxolimab. The source of these receptors is an adult with an advanced solid tumor such as melanoma, head and neck, liver or kidney cancer. Both conserved end residues are part of each CDR3. The order of the fields is J gene, V gene, D gene, clone size, CDR3 protein, CDR3 DNA. D genes are given only for firm matches. Clone size is stated in some rows and not others, as once, few, many or a class when expanded.

J: TRBJ2-1; V: TRBV18; D: TRBD2; size: NA; CDR3: CASSRTSGRIFNEQFF; DNA: TGTGCCAGCTCACGAACTAGCGGGAGGATTTTCAATGAGCAGTTCTTC
J: TRBJ2-5; V: TRBV7-3; D: NA; size: NA; CDR3: CASSQPLAGETQYF; DNA: TGTGCCAGCAGCCAGCCACTAGCAGGGGAGACCCAGTACTTC
J: TRBJ1-3; V: TRBV7-2; D: NA; size: NA; CDR3: CASSLRTSGNTIYF; DNA: TGTGCCAGCAGCTTAAGAACATCTGGAAACACCATATATTTT
J: TRBJ2-6; V: TRBV7-9; D: NA; size: NA; CDR3: CASSIPSGGANVLTF; DNA: TGTGCCAGCAGCATCCCGTCCGGGGGGGCCAACGTCCTGACTTTC
J: TRBJ1-5; V: TRBV28; D: NA; size: NA; CDR3: CASTRTVSNQPQHF; DNA: TGTGCCAGCACGAGGACTGTTAGCAATCAGCCCCAGCATTTT
J: TRBJ1-2; V: TRBV18; D: TRBD1; size: NA; CDR3: CASSVGTGRNYGYTF; DNA: TGTGCCAGCTCGGTTGGGACAGGGCGTAACTATGGCTACACCTTC
J: TRBJ2-2; V: TRBV5-1; D: TRBD2; size: NA; CDR3: CASSGSLADTGELFF; DNA: TGCGCCAGCAGCGGGTCGCTAGCGGATACCGGGGAGCTGTTTTTT
J: TRBJ2-3; V: TRBV28; D: TRBD2; size: NA; CDR3: CASSFGGRADTQYF; DNA: TGTGCCAGCAGTTTTGGGGGGAGGGCAGATACGCAGTATTTT
J: TRBJ2-3; V: TRBV10-3; D: NA; size: NA; CDR3: CAITSRTGTDTQYF; DNA: TGTGCCATCACCTCTCGGACAGGCACAGATACGCAGTATTTT
J: TRBJ2-2; V: TRBV28; D: NA; size: NA; CDR3: CASSSGTLHTGELFF; DNA: TGTGCCAGCAGTAGCGGGACACTTCACACCGGGGAGCTGTTTTTT
J: TRBJ2-5; V: TRBV5-6; D: NA; size: NA; CDR3: CASRSLKGRIQETQYF; DNA: TGTGCCAGCAGGTCCTTAAAGGGACGTATCCAAGAGACCCAGTACTTC
J: TRBJ1-2; V: TRBV6-5; D: TRBD1; size: NA; CDR3: CASRGQGEGGYTF; DNA: TGTGCCAGCAGGGGACAGGGGGAAGGTGGCTACACCTTC
J: TRBJ1-1; V: TRBV28; D: TRBD1; size: NA; CDR3: CASSGTETNTEAFF; DNA: TGTGCCAGCAGTGGGACAGAAACGAACACTGAAGCTTTCTTT
J: TRBJ1-1; V: TRBV10-3; D: TRBD1; size: NA; CDR3: CAIAAGGEAFF; DNA: TGTGCCATCGCGGCAGGGGGCGAGGCTTTCTTT
J: TRBJ1-1; V: TRBV5-1; D: TRBD1; size: NA; CDR3: CASSVRYQGGNTEAFF; DNA: TGCGCCAGCAGCGTAAGATATCAGGGGGGGAACACTGAAGCTTTCTTT
J: TRBJ1-4; V: TRBV27; D: TRBD1; size: NA; CDR3: CASRPGTGTNEKLFF; DNA: TGTGCCAGCAGGCCCGGGACAGGGACGAATGAAAAACTGTTTTTT
J: TRBJ2-5; V: TRBV11-3; D: NA; size: NA; CDR3: CASSLDQETQYF; DNA: TGTGCCAGCAGCTTAGATCAAGAGACCCAGTACTTC
J: TRBJ2-1; V: TRBV15; D: NA; size: NA; CDR3: CATSRFKGGNEQFF; DNA: TGTGCCACCAGCAGATTCAAAGGGGGAAATGAGCAGTTCTTC
J: TRBJ2-7; V: TRBV7-9; D: TRBD1; size: NA; CDR3: CASSRQGPEQYF; DNA: TGTGCCAGCAGCAGACAGGGACCCGAGCAGTACTTC
J: TRBJ2-5; V: TRBV10-3; D: NA; size: NA; CDR3: CAISEGSRETQYF; DNA: TGTGCCATCAGTGAGGGATCTCGGGAGACCCAGTACTTC
J: TRBJ2-1; V: TRBV7-3; D: TRBD2; size: once; CDR3: CASSRSGSPPLQFF; DNA: TGTGCCAGCAGTCGGAGCGGGAGCCCACCGTTACAGTTCTTC
J: TRBJ2-7; V: TRBV28; D: TRBD1; size: NA; CDR3: CASRSTGGYEQYF; DNA: TGTGCCAGCAGATCGACAGGGGGTTACGAGCAGTACTTC
J: TRBJ1-2; V: TRBV6-5; D: NA; size: NA; CDR3: CASSLRALGYTF; DNA: TGTGCCAGCAGTTTGCGGGCGCTTGGCTACACCTTC
J: TRBJ2-5; V: TRBV5-1; D: NA; size: once; CDR3: CASSLAGRRGETQYF; DNA: TGCGCCAGCAGCTTGGCCGGGAGGAGGGGGGAGACCCAGTACTTC
J: TRBJ2-7; V: TRBV4-2; D: NA; size: NA; CDR3: CASSPGYEQYF; DNA: TGTGCCAGCAGCCCCGGTTACGAGCAGTACTTC
J: TRBJ2-3; V: TRBV9; D: TRBD2; size: NA; CDR3: CASSVLAGVSTDTQYF; DNA: TGTGCCAGCAGCGTACTAGCGGGGGTTAGCACAGATACGCAGTATTTT
J: TRBJ2-7; V: TRBV5-1; D: TRBD1; size: NA; CDR3: CASSPGQGRIGSDEQYF; DNA: TGCGCCAGCAGCCCAGGACAGGGTCGAATCGGGAGTGACGAGCAGTACTTC
J: TRBJ2-6; V: TRBV19; D: NA; size: NA; CDR3: CASSSLPGANVLTF; DNA: TGTGCCAGTAGCTCACTCCCTGGGGCCAACGTCCTGACTTTC
J: TRBJ2-4; V: TRBV2; D: TRBD1; size: NA; CDR3: CASSDFRGGGKNIQYF; DNA: TGTGCCAGCAGTGATTTTAGAGGGGGCGGCAAAAACATTCAGTACTTC
J: TRBJ2-1; V: TRBV6-1; D: NA; size: NA; CDR3: CASSEVGSWSSYNEQFF; DNA: TGTGCCAGCAGTGAAGTCGGGAGCTGGAGCTCCTACAATGAGCAGTTCTTC
J: TRBJ2-2; V: TRBV19; D: NA; size: once; CDR3: CASSIDSLNTGELFF; DNA: TGTGCCAGTAGTATAGACTCGCTGAACACCGGGGAGCTGTTTTTT
J: TRBJ2-3; V: TRBV7-8; D: TRBD2; size: NA; CDR3: CASSLGRPSGRAADTQYF; DNA: TGTGCCAGCAGCTTAGGACGCCCTAGCGGGAGGGCCGCAGATACGCAGTATTTT
J: TRBJ1-2; V: TRBV5-5; D: NA; size: once; CDR3: CASSLFARDGYTF; DNA: TGTGCCAGCAGCTTGTTTGCTAGGGATGGCTACACCTTC
J: TRBJ2-3; V: TRBV19; D: TRBD1; size: NA; CDR3: CASRPGQASTDTQYF; DNA: TGTGCCAGTAGACCTGGACAGGCTAGCACAGATACGCAGTATTTT
J: TRBJ2-1; V: TRBV6-5; D: NA; size: NA; CDR3: CASSSDSNEQFF; DNA: TGTGCCAGCAGTTCTGACAGCAATGAGCAGTTCTTC
J: TRBJ2-4; V: TRBV11-2; D: NA; size: NA; CDR3: CASSLAWPRHMVAKNIQYF; DNA: TGTGCCAGCAGCTTAGCCTGGCCGCGACATATGGTAGCCAAAAACATTCAGTACTTC
J: TRBJ1-4; V: TRBV27; D: TRBD1; size: NA; CDR3: CASSKQGANEKLFF; DNA: TGTGCCAGCAGTAAACAGGGGGCAAATGAAAAACTGTTTTTT
J: TRBJ2-7; V: TRBV15; D: TRBD2; size: NA; CDR3: CATSAPLAGGPYEQYF; DNA: TGTGCCACCAGCGCCCCGTTAGCGGGAGGGCCTTACGAGCAGTACTTC
J: TRBJ2-7; V: TRBV5-4; D: TRBD1; size: NA; CDR3: CASSNPQGIGSYEQYF; DNA: TGTGCCAGCAGTAACCCACAGGGGATCGGCTCCTACGAGCAGTACTTC
J: TRBJ2-1; V: TRBV28; D: NA; size: NA; CDR3: CASNVPGHTSYNEQFF; DNA: TGTGCCAGCAATGTCCCGGGACACACCTCCTACAATGAGCAGTTCTTC
J: TRBJ2-2; V: TRBV7-9; D: NA; size: NA; CDR3: CASSLGTAHTGELFF; DNA: TGTGCCAGCAGCTTAGGGACAGCTCACACCGGGGAGCTGTTTTTT
J: TRBJ2-2; V: TRBV19; D: NA; size: NA; CDR3: CASRGGPNTGELFF; DNA: TGTGCCAGTAGGGGGGGGCCGAACACCGGGGAGCTGTTTTTT
J: TRBJ2-3; V: TRBV9; D: NA; size: NA; CDR3: CASSSSGSRSTDTQYF; DNA: TGTGCCAGCAGCTCCTCAGGGTCTCGAAGCACAGATACGCAGTATTTT
J: TRBJ1-1; V: TRBV28; D: NA; size: NA; CDR3: CASSSGQNTEAFF; DNA: TGTGCCAGCAGTTCCGGACAGAACACTGAAGCTTTCTTT
J: TRBJ1-1; V: TRBV19; D: NA; size: NA; CDR3: CASSPRSGADTEAFF; DNA: TGTGCCAGTAGTCCCAGGTCAGGGGCGGACACTGAAGCTTTCTTT
J: TRBJ1-2; V: TRBV27; D: TRBD1; size: NA; CDR3: CASSITGQGFYGYTF; DNA: TGTGCCAGCAGTATAACGGGACAGGGATTCTATGGCTACACCTTC
J: TRBJ2-1; V: TRBV11-2; D: TRBD2; size: NA; CDR3: CASSLGDRGLAGAEQFF; DNA: TGTGCCAGCAGCTTAGGAGACAGGGGACTAGCGGGAGCTGAGCAGTTCTTC